This paragraph covers one T cell receptor (beta chain) sequence. This specimen belongs to a study of blood T cell repertoires in COVID-19. The overall study: The cDNA or gDNA used as material had been derived from T cells, B-cell-depleted T cells, or PBMCs.

The germline CDR1 and CDR2 sequences are SGHTS and YDEGEE. This CDR3 is built from 17 residues. V was trimmed by 3 bases and J by 2 bases, leaving 20 bases between them. Profiled with immunoSEQ multiplex PCR; TCRdb holds only in-frame clones, not every one. Altogether roughly 80,000 clones are present, around nine tenths being singletons, with the ten largest covering roughly 15%. This TCR came from an elderly woman with active or convalescent COVID-19. The rearrangement joins TRBV5-8 to TRBJ2-5; a possible D gene is TRBD2 (7 bases). Sequencing was carried out using peripheral blood. CDR3 sequence: CASSSSRGGRLQETQYF. The CDR3 DNA follows: TGTGCCAGCAGCTCCTCAAGGGGGGGACGTCTACAAGAGACCCAGTACTTC.